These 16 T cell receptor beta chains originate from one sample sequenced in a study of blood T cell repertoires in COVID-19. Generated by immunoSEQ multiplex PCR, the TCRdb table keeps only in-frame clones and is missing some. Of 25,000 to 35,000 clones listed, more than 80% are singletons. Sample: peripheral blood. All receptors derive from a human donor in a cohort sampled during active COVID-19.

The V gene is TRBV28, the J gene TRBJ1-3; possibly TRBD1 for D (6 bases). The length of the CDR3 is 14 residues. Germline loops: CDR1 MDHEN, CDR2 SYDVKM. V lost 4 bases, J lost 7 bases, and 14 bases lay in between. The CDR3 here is CASSSGGRWNTIYF. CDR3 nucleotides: TGTGCCAGCAGTTCGGGGGGCAGGTGGAACACCATATATTTT.

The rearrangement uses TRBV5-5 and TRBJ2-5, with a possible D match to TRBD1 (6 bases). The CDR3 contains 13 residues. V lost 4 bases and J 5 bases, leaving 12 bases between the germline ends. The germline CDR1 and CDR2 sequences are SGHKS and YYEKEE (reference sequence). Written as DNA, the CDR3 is TGTGCCAGCAGCGCGACAGGCGCGGAGACCCAGTACTTC. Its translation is CASSATGAETQYF.

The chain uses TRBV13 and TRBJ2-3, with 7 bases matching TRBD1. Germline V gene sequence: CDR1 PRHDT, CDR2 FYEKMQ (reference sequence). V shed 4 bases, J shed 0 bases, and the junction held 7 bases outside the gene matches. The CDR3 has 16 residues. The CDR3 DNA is TGTGCCAGCAGCTCCCACAGGGACAGCAGCACAGATACGCAGTATTTT. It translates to CASSSHRDSSTDTQYF. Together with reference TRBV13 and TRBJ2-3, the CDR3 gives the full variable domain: AAGVIQSPRHLIKEKRETATLKCYPIPRHDTVYWYQQGPGQDPQFLISFYEKMQSDKGSIPDRFSAQQFSDYHSELNMSSLELGDSALYFCASSSHRDSSTDTQYFGPGTRLTVL.

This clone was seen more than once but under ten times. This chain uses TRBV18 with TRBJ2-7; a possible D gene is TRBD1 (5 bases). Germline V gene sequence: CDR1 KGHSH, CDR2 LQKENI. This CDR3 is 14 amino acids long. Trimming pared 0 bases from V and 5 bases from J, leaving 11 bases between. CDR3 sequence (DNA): TGTGCCAGCTCACCACCGCAGGGTAACCACGAGCAGTACTTC. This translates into CASSPPQGNHEQYF.

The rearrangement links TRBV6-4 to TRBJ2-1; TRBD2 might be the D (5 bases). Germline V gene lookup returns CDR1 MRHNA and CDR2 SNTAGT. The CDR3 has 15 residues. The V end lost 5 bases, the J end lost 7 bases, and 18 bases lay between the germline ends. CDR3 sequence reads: CASSPEDRGLNEQFF. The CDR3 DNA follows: TGTGCCAGCAGTCCGGAAGATCGGGGTTTGAATGAGCAGTTCTTC.

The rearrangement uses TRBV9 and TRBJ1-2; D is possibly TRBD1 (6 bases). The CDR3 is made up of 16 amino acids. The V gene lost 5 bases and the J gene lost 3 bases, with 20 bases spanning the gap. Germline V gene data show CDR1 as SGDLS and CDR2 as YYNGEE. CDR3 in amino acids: CASSDTSGDNDYGYTF. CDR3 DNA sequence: TGTGCCAGCAGTGATACCTCAGGGGATAACGACTATGGCTACACCTTC.

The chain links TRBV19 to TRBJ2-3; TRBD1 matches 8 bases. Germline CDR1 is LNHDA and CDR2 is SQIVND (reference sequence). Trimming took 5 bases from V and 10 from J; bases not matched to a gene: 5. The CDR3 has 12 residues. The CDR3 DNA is TGTGCCAGTAGTGTCGGACAGGGAGCGCAGTATTTT. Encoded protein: CASSVGQGAQYF.

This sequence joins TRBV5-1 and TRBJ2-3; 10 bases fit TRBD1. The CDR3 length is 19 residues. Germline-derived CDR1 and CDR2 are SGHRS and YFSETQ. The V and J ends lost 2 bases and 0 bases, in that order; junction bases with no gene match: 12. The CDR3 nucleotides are TGCGCCAGCAGCTTTACCGGGACAGGGGACTACATCAGCACAGATACGCAGTATTTT. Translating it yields CASSFTGTGDYISTDTQYF.

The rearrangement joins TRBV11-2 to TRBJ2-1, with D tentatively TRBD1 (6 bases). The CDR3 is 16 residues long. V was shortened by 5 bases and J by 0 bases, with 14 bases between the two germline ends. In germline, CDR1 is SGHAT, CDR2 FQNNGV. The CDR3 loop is CASSGLGQSSYNEQFF. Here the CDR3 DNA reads TGTGCCAGCAGCGGATTGGGACAAAGCTCCTACAATGAGCAGTTCTTC.

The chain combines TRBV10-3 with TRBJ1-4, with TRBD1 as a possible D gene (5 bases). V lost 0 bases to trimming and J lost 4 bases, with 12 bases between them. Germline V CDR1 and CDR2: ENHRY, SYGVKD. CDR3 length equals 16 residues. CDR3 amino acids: CAISESATDLNEKLFF. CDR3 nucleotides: TGTGCCATCAGTGAGTCGGCGACAGACCTTAATGAAAAACTGTTTTTT.

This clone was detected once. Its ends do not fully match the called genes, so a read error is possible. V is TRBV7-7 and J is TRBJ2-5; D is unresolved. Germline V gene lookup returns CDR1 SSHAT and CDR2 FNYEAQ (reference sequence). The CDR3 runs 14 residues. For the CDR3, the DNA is TGTGCTAGCAGCCTACAGCTCATGGGAGAGACCCAGTACTTC. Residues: CASSLQLMGETQYF.

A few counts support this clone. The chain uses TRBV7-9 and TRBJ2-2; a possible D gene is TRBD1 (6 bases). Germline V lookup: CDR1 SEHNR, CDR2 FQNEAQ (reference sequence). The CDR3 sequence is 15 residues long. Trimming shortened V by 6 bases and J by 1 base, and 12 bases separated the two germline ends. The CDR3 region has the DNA TGTGCCAGCAGTCCCCGGACAGTGAACACCGGGGAGCTGTTTTTT. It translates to CASSPRTVNTGELFF.

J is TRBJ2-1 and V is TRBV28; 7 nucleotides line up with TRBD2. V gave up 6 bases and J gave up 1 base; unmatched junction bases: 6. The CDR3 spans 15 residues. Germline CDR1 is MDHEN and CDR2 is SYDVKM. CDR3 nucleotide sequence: TGTGCCAGCAGCCCCCTGCGGGAGTCCTACAATGAGCAGTTCTTC. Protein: CASSPLRESYNEQFF.

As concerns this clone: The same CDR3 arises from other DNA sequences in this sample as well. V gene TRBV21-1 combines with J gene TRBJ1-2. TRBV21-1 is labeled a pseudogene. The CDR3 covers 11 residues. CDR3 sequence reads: CASDRAGGYTF. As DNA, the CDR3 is TGTGCCAGTGACCGGGCGGGGGGCTACACCTTC.

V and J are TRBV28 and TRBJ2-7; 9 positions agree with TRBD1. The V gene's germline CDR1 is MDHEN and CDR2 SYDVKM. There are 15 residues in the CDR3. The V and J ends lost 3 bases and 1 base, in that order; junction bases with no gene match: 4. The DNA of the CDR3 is TGTGCCAGCAGTTTGGGACAGGGAGGTTCCTACGAGCAGTACTTC. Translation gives CASSLGQGGSYEQYF.

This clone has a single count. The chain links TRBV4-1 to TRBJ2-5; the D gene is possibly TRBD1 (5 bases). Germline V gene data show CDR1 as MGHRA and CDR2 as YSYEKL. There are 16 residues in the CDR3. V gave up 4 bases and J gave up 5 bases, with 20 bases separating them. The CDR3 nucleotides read TGCGCCAGCAGCCCGTCATATAGGAGTGGGGCGGAGACCCAGTACTTC. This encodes CASSPSYRSGAETQYF.